The 12 T cell receptor beta chains reported below all come from one sample, sequenced in a study of cytomegalovirus exposure and HLA in healthy donors. Use of 60 Vbeta and 13 Jbeta primers characterized the PCR. Method: immunoSEQ multiplex PCR; TCRdb's copy keeps in-frame clones and lacks some. The sample carries around 150,000 clones, more than 75% recorded once. The sample taken for sequencing was PBMCs. These receptor sequences come from a woman aged 50 to 60 in good health and CMV-seropositive.

This clone appeared a few times. The rearrangement uses TRBV11-2 and TRBJ1-2; D ambiguous. CDR1 is SGHAT, CDR2 FQNNGV, per germline. The CDR3 has 13 amino acids. Trimming stripped 0 bases from V and 4 bases from J, with 6 bases between. The CDR3 DNA reads TGTGCCAGCAGCTTAGACATGTCCTATGGCTACACCTTC. This codes for CASSLDMSYGYTF.

The chain has TRBV25-1 and TRBJ1-1; a weak D match, TRBD1 (5 bases). CDR1 MGHDK and CDR2 SYGVNS come from the germline V gene. CDR3 size: 11 residues. V lost 5 bases and J lost 11, with 12 bases in between. CDR3: CASSTGLEAFF. The DNA for the CDR3 is TGTGCCAGCAGTACAGGATTGGAGGCTTTCTTT.

This clone was detected only once. The V gene is TRBV11-3, the J gene TRBJ1-1; TRBD1 matches at 7 bases. Germline V lookup: CDR1 SGHNT, CDR2 YENEEA. The CDR3 length is 13 residues. V lost 4 bases and J lost 3; bases outside the gene matches: 2. CDR3 sequence: CASSYGTDTEAFF. The DNA of the CDR3 is TGTGCCAGCAGCTATGGGACAGACACTGAAGCTTTCTTT.

This sequence joins TRBV7-3 and TRBJ2-2; D is ambiguous. The CDR3 sequence is 14 residues long. Per the germline V gene, CDR1 is SGHTA and CDR2 is FQGTGA. Trimming pared 2 bases from V and 1 base from J, leaving 5 bases between. Here the CDR3 DNA reads TGTGCCAGCAGCTTATCGAGGAACACCGGGGAGCTGTTTTTT. Its protein is CASSLSRNTGELFF. Using reference TRBV7-3 and TRBJ2-2 for the parts outside the CDR3, the full variable domain is GAGVSQTPSNKVTEKGKYVELRCDPISGHTALYWYRQSLGQGPEFLIYFQGTGAADDSGLPNDRFFAVRPEGSVSTLKIQRTERGDSAVYLCASSLSRNTGELFFGEGSRLTVL.

This chain connects TRBV9 to TRBJ2-1, with 9 bases matching TRBD2. Germline V gene lookup returns CDR1 SGDLS and CDR2 YYNGEE. V shed 2 bases and J 0 bases; nucleotides not matched to a gene: 3. CDR3 length: 16 amino acids. As DNA, the CDR3 is TGTGCCAGCAGCGTTTCTAGCGGGAACTCCTACAATGAGCAGTTCTTC. This gives the protein CASSVSSGNSYNEQFF.

The rearrangement joins TRBV4-1 to TRBJ1-5; D ambiguous. The CDR3 loop spans 19 amino acids. The V and J ends lost 1 base and 1 base respectively, with 20 bases between them. Germline V CDR1 and CDR2: MGHRA, YSYEKL. The chain's CDR3 is CASSQVLVFLPKSNQPQHF. CDR3 DNA: TGCGCCAGCAGCCAAGTATTAGTATTTCTACCTAAGAGCAATCAGCCCCAGCATTTT.

This chain connects TRBV5-1 to TRBJ2-5; TRBD2 aligns across 9 bases. V lost 3 bases and J lost 5; bases outside the gene matches: 5. The CDR3 is made up of 14 amino acids. Looked up from germline, CDR1 is SGHRS and CDR2 is YFSETQ. CDR3 DNA sequence: TGCGCCAGCAGCTCGATAGCGGGAGATGAGACCCAGTACTTC. It codes for CASSSIAGDETQYF.

The J gene is TRBJ1-4, the V gene TRBV4-1; D possibly corresponds to TRBD1 (5 bases). The CDR3 length is 14 residues. The V gene lost 4 bases and the J gene lost 8 bases, with 14 bases spanning the gap. Per germline, CDR1 MGHRA and CDR2 YSYEKL. CDR3 DNA: TGCGCCAGCAGCCCGAGGGGTCGGGAGGAAAAACTGTTTTTT. Amino acids: CASSPRGREEKLFF.

The chain carries TRBV6-1 and TRBJ1-2; unclear D gene. V lost 2 bases to trimming and J lost 6 bases, with 10 bases between them. The CDR3 is 13 amino acids. CDR1 MNHNS and CDR2 SASEGT come from the germline V gene. CDR3 DNA sequence: TGTGCCAGCAGTGAAAAACCCCGGGATGGCTACACCTTC. It codes for CASSEKPRDGYTF.

CDR3 nucleotides: TGTGCCAGCAAGGAGGCGGGAGGGGCCTACGAGCAGTACTTC. The encoded protein is CASKEAGGAYEQYF. This rearrangement joins TRBV27 to TRBJ2-5; 9 bases are shared with TRBD2. Matching the DNA end better, TRBJ2-7 makes the J call doubtful. CDR3 length: 14 amino acids. CDR1 and CDR2 (germline): MNHEY, SMNVEV (reference sequence).

This clone was counted a single time. The J gene is TRBJ2-7, the V gene TRBV6-6; TRBD2 agrees at 13 bases. V was pared by 6 bases and J by 7 bases, with 9 bases of the junction left unmatched. Per the germline V gene, CDR1 is MNHNY and CDR2 is SVGAGI (reference sequence). CDR3 length: 15 amino acids. The DNA of the CDR3 is TGTGCCAGCAGCCCCGGGACTAGCGGGAAAGGGGAGCAGTACTTC. Amino acid sequence: CASSPGTSGKGEQYF.

The chain combines TRBV11-2 with TRBJ1-1; D call uncertain. The CDR3 length is 13 residues. Trimming stripped 5 bases from V and 0 bases from J, with 7 bases between. Germline V CDR1 and CDR2: SGHAT, FQNNGV. The CDR3 here is CASSSGLNTEAFF. CDR3 nucleotide sequence: TGTGCCAGCAGCAGCGGATTGAACACTGAAGCTTTCTTT.